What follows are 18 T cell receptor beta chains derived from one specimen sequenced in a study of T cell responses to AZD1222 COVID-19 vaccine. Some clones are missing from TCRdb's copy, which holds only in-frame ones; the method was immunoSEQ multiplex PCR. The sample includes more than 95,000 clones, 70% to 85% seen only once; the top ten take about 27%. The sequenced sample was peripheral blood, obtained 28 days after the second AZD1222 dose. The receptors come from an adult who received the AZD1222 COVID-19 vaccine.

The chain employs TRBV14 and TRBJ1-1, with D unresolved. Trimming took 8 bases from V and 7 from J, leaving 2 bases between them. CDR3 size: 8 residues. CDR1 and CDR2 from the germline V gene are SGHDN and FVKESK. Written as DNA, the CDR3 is TGTGCCAGCGATGAAGCTTTCTTT. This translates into CASDEAFF.

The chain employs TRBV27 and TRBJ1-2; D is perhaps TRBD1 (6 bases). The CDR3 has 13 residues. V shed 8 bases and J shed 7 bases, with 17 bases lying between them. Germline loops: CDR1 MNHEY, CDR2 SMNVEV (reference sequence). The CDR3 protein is CASWRAQGGGYTF. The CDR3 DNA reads TGTGCCAGCTGGAGGGCCCAAGGGGGTGGCTACACCTTC.

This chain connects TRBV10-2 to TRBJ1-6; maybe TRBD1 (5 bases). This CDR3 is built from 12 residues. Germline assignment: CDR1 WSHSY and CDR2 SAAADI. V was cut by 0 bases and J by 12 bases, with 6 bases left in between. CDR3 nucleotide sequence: TGCGCCAGCAGTGAGTCAGACAGACCCCTCCACTTT. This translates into CASSESDRPLHF.

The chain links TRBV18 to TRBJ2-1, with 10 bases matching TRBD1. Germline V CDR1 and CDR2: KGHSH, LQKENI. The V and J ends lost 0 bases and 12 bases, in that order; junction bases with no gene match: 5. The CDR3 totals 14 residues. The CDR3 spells CASSPPGQGIGQFF. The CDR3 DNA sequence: TGTGCCAGCTCACCACCGGGACAGGGGATCGGGCAGTTCTTC. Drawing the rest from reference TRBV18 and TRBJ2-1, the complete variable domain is NAGVMQNPRHLVRRRGQEARLRCSPMKGHSHVYWYRQLPEEGLKFMVYLQKENIIDESGMPKERFSAEFPKEGPSILRIQQVVRGDSAAYFCASSPPGQGIGQFFGPGTRLTVL.

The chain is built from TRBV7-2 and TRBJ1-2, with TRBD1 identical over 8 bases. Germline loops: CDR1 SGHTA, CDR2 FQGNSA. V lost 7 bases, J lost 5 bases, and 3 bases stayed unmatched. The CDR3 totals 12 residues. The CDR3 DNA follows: TGTGCCAGCATGCAGGGGGCTTATGGCTACACCTTC. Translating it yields CASMQGAYGYTF.

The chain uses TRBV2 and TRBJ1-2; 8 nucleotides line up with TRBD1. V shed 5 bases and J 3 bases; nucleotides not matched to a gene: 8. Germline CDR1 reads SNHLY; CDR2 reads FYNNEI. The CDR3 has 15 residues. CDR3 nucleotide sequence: TGTGCCAGCAGTCCACGACAGGGGAACTACTATGGCTACACCTTC. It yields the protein CASSPRQGNYYGYTF. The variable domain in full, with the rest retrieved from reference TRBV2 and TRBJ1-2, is EPEVTQTPSHQVTQMGQEVILRCVPISNHLYFYWYRQILGQKVEFLVSFYNNEISEKSEIFDDQFSVERPDGSNFTLKIRSTKLEDSAMYFCASSPRQGNYYGYTFGSGTRLTVV.

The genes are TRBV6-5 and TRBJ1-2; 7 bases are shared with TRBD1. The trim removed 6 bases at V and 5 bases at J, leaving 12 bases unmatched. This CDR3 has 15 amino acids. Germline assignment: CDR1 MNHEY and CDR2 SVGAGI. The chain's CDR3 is CASRVGDSQLYGYTF. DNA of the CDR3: TGTGCCAGCAGAGTGGGGGACAGCCAACTGTATGGCTACACCTTC.

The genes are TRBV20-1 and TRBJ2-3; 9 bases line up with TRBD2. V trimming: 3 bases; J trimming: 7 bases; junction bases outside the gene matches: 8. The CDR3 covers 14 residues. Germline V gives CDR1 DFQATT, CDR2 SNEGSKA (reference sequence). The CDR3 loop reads CSASGRGGWNTQYF. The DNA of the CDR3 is TGCAGTGCTAGTGGGCGGGGGGGCTGGAATACGCAGTATTTT.

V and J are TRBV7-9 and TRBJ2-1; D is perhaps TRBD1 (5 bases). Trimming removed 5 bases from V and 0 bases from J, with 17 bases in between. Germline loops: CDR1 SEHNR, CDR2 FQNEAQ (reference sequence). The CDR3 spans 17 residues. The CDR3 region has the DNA TGTGCCAGCAGCCCCTATCTGGGGCAGAGCTCCTACAATGAGCAGTTCTTC. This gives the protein CASSPYLGQSSYNEQFF.

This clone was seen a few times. The CDR3 nucleotides are TGTGCCAGCAGTAGGGGGGCAGGCGAGCAGTACTTC. Translating it yields CASSRGAGEQYF. This rearrangement joins TRBV2 to TRBJ2-7; either TRBD1 or TRBD2 may supply D (6 bases each). Germline CDR1 SNHLY, CDR2 FYNNEI. The CDR3 length is 12 residues. Trimming took 5 bases from V and 6 from J, leaving 11 bases between them.

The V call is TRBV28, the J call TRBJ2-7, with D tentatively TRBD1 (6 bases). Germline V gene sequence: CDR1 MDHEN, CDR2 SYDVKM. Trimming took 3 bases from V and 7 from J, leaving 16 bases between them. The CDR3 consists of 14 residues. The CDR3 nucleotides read TGTGCCAGCAGTTTTCCAGGGGTTCTGCGAGAGCAGTACTTC. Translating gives CASSFPGVLREQYF.

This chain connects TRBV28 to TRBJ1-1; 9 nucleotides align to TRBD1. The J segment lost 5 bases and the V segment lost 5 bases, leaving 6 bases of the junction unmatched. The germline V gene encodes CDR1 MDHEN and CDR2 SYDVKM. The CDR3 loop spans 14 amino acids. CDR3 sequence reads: CASSNRGRDTEAFF. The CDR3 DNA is TGTGCCAGCAGTAACAGGGGGCGAGATACTGAAGCTTTCTTT.

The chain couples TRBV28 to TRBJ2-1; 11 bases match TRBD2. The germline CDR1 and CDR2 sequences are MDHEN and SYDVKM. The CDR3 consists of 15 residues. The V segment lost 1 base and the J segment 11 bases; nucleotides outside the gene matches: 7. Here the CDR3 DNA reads TGTGCCAGCAGTTTATCTAGCGGGGGGCTTGAAAAGCAGTTCTTC. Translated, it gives CASSLSSGGLEKQFF.

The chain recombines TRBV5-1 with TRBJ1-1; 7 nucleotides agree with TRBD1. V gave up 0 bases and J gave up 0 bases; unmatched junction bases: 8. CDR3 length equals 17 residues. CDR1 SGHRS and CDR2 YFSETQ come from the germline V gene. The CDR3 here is CASSLVPGGGLNTEAFF. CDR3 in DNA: TGCGCCAGCAGCTTGGTCCCAGGGGGTGGGTTGAACACTGAAGCTTTCTTT.

CDR3 nucleotides: TGTGCCAGCAAAGAGGCGGCGAACACTGAAGCTTTCTTT. Its translation is CASKEAANTEAFF. The J gene is TRBJ1-1, the V gene TRBV18; D uncertain. Trimming shortened V by 8 bases and J by 1 base, and 11 bases separated the two germline ends. From germline, CDR1 is KGHSH and CDR2 LQKENI. The CDR3 is 13 amino acids.

CDR3 in DNA: TGTGCCAGCAGCTGGGGACAGGGGGCCAGGACGAACACTGAAGCTTTCTTT. Protein: CASSWGQGARTNTEAFF. The genes are TRBV13 and TRBJ1-1, with 12 bases lining up with TRBD1. CDR1 PRHDT and CDR2 FYEKMQ come from the germline V gene (reference sequence). With 4 bases clipped from V and 1 base from J, the junction kept 7 bases outside the gene matches. The CDR3 length is 17 residues.

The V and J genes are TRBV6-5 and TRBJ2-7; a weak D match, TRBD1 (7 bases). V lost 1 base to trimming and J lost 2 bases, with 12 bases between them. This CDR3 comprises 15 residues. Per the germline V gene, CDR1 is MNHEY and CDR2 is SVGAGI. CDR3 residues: CASSYYFRGAYEQYF. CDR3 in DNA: TGTGCCAGCAGTTACTACTTCAGGGGGGCCTACGAGCAGTACTTC.

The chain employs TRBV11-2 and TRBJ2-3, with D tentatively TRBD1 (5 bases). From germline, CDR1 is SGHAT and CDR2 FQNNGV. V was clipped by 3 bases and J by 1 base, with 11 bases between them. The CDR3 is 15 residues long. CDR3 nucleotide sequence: TGTGCCAGCAGCTTCCGGCCGACAGGCACAGATACGCAGTATTTT. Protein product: CASSFRPTGTDTQYF.